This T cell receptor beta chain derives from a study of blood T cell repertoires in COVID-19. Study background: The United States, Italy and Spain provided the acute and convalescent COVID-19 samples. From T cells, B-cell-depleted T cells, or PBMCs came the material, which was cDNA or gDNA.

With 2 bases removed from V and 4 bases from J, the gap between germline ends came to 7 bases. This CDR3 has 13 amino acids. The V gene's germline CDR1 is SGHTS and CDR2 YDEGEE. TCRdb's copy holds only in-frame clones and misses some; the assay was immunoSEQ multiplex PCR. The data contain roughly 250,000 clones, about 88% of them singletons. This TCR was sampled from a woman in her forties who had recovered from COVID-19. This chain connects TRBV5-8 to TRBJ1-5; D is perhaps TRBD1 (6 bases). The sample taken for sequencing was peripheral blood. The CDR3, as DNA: TGTGCCAGCAGCTTCAGGGGAAATCAGCCCCAGCATTTT. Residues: CASSFRGNQPQHF.